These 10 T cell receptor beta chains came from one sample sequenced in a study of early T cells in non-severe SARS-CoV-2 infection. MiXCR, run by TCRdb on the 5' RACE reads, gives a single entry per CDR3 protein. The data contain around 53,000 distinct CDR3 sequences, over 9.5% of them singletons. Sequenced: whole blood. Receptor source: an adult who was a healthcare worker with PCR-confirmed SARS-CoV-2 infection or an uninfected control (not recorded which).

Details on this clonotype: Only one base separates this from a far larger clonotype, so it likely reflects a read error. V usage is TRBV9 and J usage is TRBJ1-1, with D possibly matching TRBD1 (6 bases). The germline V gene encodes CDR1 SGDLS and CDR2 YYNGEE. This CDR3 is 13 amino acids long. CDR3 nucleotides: TGTGCCAGCTCCCTCGGGGGGGGCACTGAAGCTCTCTTT. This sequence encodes CASSLGGGTEALF.

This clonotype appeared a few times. The CDR3 loop reads CASSLAWEQYF. The CDR3 DNA is TGTGCCAGCAGCTTAGCATGGGAGCAGTACTTC. The chain has TRBV7-2 and TRBJ2-7; D ambiguous. Germline lookup yields CDR1 SGHTA and CDR2 FQGNSA. Trimming pared 0 bases from V and 7 bases from J, leaving 4 bases between. The CDR3 consists of 11 residues.

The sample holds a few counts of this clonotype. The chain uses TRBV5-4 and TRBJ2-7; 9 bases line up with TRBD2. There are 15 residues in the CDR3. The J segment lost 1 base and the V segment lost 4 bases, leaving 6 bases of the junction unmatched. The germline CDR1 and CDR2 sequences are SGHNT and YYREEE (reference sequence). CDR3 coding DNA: TGTGCCAGCAGCGACCGGACTAGCGCGTCCTACGAGCAGTACTTC. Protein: CASSDRTSASYEQYF.

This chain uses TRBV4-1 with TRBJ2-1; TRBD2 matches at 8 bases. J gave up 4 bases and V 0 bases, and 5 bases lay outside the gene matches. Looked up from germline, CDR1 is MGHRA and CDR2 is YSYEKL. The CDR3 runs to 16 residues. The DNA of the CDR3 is TGCGCCAGCAGCCAAGAAGGGAGCGGGAGTTACAATGAGCAGTTCTTC. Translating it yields CASSQEGSGSYNEQFF.

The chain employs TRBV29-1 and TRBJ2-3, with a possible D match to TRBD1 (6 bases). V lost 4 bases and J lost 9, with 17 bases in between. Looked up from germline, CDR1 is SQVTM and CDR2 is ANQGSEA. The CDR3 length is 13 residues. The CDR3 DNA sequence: TGCAGCGTTGTAGGAACAGGGTTTCTGACGCAGTATTTT. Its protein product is CSVVGTGFLTQYF.

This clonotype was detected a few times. The CDR3 sequence: CANTRDSYNEQFF. CDR3 nucleotide sequence: TGTGCCAATACACGAGACTCCTACAATGAGCAGTTCTTC. The V gene is TRBV2, the J gene TRBJ2-1; no definite D call. The CDR3 sequence is 13 residues long. CDR1 is SNHLY and CDR2 is FYNNEI in the germline V gene. V lost 10 bases, J lost 0 bases, and 10 bases lay in between.

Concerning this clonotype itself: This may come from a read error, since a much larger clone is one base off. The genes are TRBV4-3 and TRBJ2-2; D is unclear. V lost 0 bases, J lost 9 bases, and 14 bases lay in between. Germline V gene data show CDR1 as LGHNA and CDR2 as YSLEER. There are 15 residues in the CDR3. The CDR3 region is CASSQDPYVGRELFF. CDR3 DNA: TGCGCCAGCAGCCAAGATCCCTATGTCGGCAGGGAGCTGTTTTTT.

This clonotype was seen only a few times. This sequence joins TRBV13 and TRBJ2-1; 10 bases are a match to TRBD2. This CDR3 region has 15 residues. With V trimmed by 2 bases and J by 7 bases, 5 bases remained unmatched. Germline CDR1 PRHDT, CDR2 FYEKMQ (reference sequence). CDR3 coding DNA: TGTGCCAGCAGCTTAATCAGCGGGAGGGGAAATGAGCAGTTCTTC. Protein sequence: CASSLISGRGNEQFF. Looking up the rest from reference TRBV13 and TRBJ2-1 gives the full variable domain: AAGVIQSPRHLIKEKRETATLKCYPIPRHDTVYWYQQGPGQDPQFLISFYEKMQSDKGSIPDRFSAQQFSDYHSELNMSSLELGDSALYFCASSLISGRGNEQFFGPGTRLTVL.

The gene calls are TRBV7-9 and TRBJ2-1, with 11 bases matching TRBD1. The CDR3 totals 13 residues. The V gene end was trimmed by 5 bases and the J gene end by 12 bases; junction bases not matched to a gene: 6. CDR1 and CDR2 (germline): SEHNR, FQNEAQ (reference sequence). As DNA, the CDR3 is TGTGCCAGCAGCCCGGGACAGGGGGGAGTGCAGTTCTTC. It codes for CASSPGQGGVQFF.

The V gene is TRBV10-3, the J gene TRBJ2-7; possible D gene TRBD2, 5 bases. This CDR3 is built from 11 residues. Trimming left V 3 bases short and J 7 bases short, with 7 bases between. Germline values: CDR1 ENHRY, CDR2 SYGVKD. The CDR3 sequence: CAISEAEEQYF. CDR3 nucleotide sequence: TGTGCCATCAGTGAAGCGGAGGAGCAGTACTTC.